A single sample is the source of the 30 T cell receptor beta chains below, sequenced in a study of PD-L1 blockade in urothelial cancer. TCRdb's table, derived via immunoSEQ multiplex PCR, lists solely in-frame clones and lacks some. The data hold about 80,000 clones, with about nine tenths observed a single time. Source: PBMCs, taken around atezolizumab (anti-PD-L1) treatment. All receptors come from a woman aged 70-85 years with urothelial cancer.

The V gene is TRBV7-2, the J gene TRBJ2-7; D remains unclear. Trimming removed 4 bases at V and 0 bases at J, with 4 bases between. Germline CDR1 and CDR2: SGHTA and FQGNSA. The CDR3 covers 12 residues. This CDR3 is CASSSSSYEQYF. In DNA form, the CDR3 reads TGTGCCAGCAGCTCGAGCTCCTACGAGCAGTACTTC.

V gene TRBV2 combines with J gene TRBJ2-7, with 10 bases lining up with TRBD1. After removal of 6 bases from V and 6 bases from J, the junction contained 8 bases not matched to a gene. Germline V lookup: CDR1 SNHLY, CDR2 FYNNEI. The CDR3 is 14 amino acids. The CDR3: CASRRQGASPEQYF. CDR3 nucleotide sequence: TGTGCCAGCAGACGACAGGGGGCTTCCCCCGAGCAGTACTTC.

This clone was observed a single time. The V call is TRBV29-1, the J call TRBJ2-1, with D unclear. From germline, CDR1 is SQVTM and CDR2 ANQGSEA. V lost 4 bases and J lost 6, with 13 bases in between. This CDR3 has 13 amino acids. The chain's CDR3 is CSVGNGVGNEQFF. DNA for the CDR3: TGCAGCGTTGGGAACGGAGTTGGCAATGAGCAGTTCTTC.

The chain combines TRBV6-5 with TRBJ1-4; D gene ambiguous. The CDR3 length is 15 residues. Deletions cut 5 bases from V and 0 bases from J, with 10 bases between. Germline CDR1 and CDR2: MNHEY and SVGAGI. The CDR3 coding sequence is TGTGCCAGCAGTGCCGACGGAGCAACTAATGAAAAACTGTTTTTT. This translates into CASSADGATNEKLFF.

This clone came up once. V gene TRBV5-1 combines with J gene TRBJ2-3; 10 bases map to TRBD2. The CDR3 length is 15 residues. CDR1 SGHRS and CDR2 YFSETQ come from the germline V gene. V trimming: 4 bases; J trimming: 5 bases; junction bases outside the gene matches: 7. CDR3 nucleotides: TGCGCCAGCAGCGTCCTAGCGGGAGTGGGAGATACGCAGTATTTT. Translated: CASSVLAGVGDTQYF.

This clone was detected a few times. The V and J genes are TRBV28 and TRBJ2-3; the match to TRBD1 covers 7 bases. Per the germline V gene, CDR1 is MDHEN and CDR2 is SYDVKM. The CDR3 totals 19 residues. V dropped 3 bases and J dropped 2; count of bases not matched to a gene: 17. The CDR3: CASSFGPQFSGQFTDTQYF. DNA for the CDR3: TGTGCCAGCAGTTTTGGTCCACAATTTTCGGGACAGTTCACAGATACGCAGTATTTT.

The sample holds a few counts of this clone. The V call is TRBV5-6, the J call TRBJ1-2, with a tentative D call TRBD1 (6 bases). The CDR3 sequence is 15 residues long. V lost 6 bases and J 4 bases, leaving 19 bases between the germline ends. CDR1 is SGHDT and CDR2 is YYEEEE in the germline V gene. CDR3 protein: CASNPLWGGGYGYTF. The DNA for the CDR3 is TGTGCCAGCAACCCGTTATGGGGGGGCGGCTATGGCTACACCTTC.

The rearrangement links TRBV10-2 to TRBJ2-6; D perhaps matches TRBD2 (6 bases). The CDR3 spans 16 residues. Per the germline V gene, CDR1 is WSHSY and CDR2 is SAAADI. V was cut by 5 bases and J by 0 bases, with 11 bases left in between. CDR3 sequence (DNA): TGCGCCAGCAGTTGGGGGGACCTCTCTGGGGCCAACGTCCTGACTTTC. It translates to CASSWGDLSGANVLTF.

The chain is built from TRBV5-4 and TRBJ2-1; TRBD1 matches 9 bases. V shed 3 bases and J 5 bases; nucleotides not matched to a gene: 12. This CDR3 is 17 amino acids long. Germline V gene data show CDR1 as SGHNT and CDR2 as YYREEE (reference sequence). The CDR3 DNA reads TGTGCCAGCAGCTATATTACCGGGACAGGGCCTAACAATGAGCAGTTCTTC. Translated, it gives CASSYITGTGPNNEQFF.

The rearrangement links TRBV5-1 to TRBJ1-4; 8 bases are shared with TRBD1. This CDR3 region has 13 residues. Germline-derived CDR1 and CDR2 are SGHRS and YFSETQ. With V trimmed by 7 bases and J by 5 bases, 4 bases remained unmatched. The CDR3 sequence is CASRDRGNEKLFF. The CDR3 coding sequence is TGCGCCAGCCGTGACAGGGGAAATGAAAAACTGTTTTTT.

This clone is a singleton in its sample. The chain uses TRBV13 and TRBJ2-3, with TRBD1 matching 7 bases. The CDR3 is 16 residues long. The V gene end was trimmed by 3 bases and the J gene end by 4 bases; junction bases not matched to a gene: 10. The germline V gene encodes CDR1 PRHDT and CDR2 FYEKMQ (reference sequence). The CDR3 here is CASSFPSTGSSDTQYF. The CDR3 nucleotides read TGTGCCAGCAGCTTCCCCTCGACAGGGTCTTCAGATACGCAGTATTTT.

This clone was detected once. The chain has TRBV9 and TRBJ2-7, with a weak D call TRBD2 (6 bases). The CDR3 length is 13 residues. V was cut by 0 bases and J by 7 bases, with 11 bases left in between. Germline lookup yields CDR1 SGDLS and CDR2 YYNGEE. DNA for the CDR3: TGTGCCAGCAGCGTAGACGTCGGGGGTGAGCAGTACTTC. Protein product: CASSVDVGGEQYF. The full variable domain, rest sourced from reference TRBV9 and TRBJ2-7, is DSGVTQTPKHLITATGQRVTLRCSPRSGDLSVYWYQQSLDQGLQFLIQYYNGEERAKGNILERFSAQQFPDLHSELNLSSLELGDSALYFCASSVDVGGEQYFGPGTRLTVT.

The rearrangement uses TRBV7-8 and TRBJ1-1, with no clear D. There are 13 residues in the CDR3. Per the germline V gene, CDR1 is SGHVS and CDR2 is FQNEAQ. Trimming took off 2 bases at V and 3 bases at J, with 7 bases between the two ends. This CDR3 is CASSLLRDTEAFF. The DNA for the CDR3 is TGTGCCAGCAGCTTACTCCGAGACACTGAAGCTTTCTTT.

The chain carries TRBV9 and TRBJ1-4, with TRBD1 matching 7 bases. Germline V CDR1 and CDR2: SGDLS, YYNGEE. The CDR3 length is 15 residues. V was pared by 3 bases and J by 7 bases, with 9 bases of the junction left unmatched. The CDR3 nucleotides read TGTGCCAGCAGCGAACAGGGGTTTAAGGGTGAAAAACTGTTTTTT. This gives the protein CASSEQGFKGEKLFF.

J is TRBJ1-2 and V is TRBV7-8, with 9 bases fitting TRBD1. V shed 5 bases and J 8 bases; nucleotides not matched to a gene: 9. Germline V gene data show CDR1 as SGHVS and CDR2 as FQNEAQ. CDR3 length: 14 amino acids. This CDR3 is CASSLGTGTNGYTF. CDR3 nucleotides: TGTGCCAGCAGCCTCGGGACAGGGACTAACGGCTACACCTTC.

The chain uses TRBV9 and TRBJ2-3; D might be TRBD1 (6 bases). Germline values: CDR1 SGDLS, CDR2 YYNGEE. Trimming pared 2 bases from V and 4 bases from J, leaving 11 bases between. The CDR3 has 14 residues. The CDR3 reads CASSVQGSADTQYF. CDR3 nucleotides: TGTGCCAGCAGCGTCCAGGGGTCGGCAGATACGCAGTATTTT.

The genes are TRBV9 and TRBJ1-1; D is unresolved. The germline CDR1 and CDR2 sequences are SGDLS and YYNGEE. CDR3 length: 14 residues. The ends were cut back, 5 bases at V and 0 bases at J, with 11 bases in the middle. The CDR3 here is CASSRGNMNTEAFF. The CDR3 DNA is TGTGCCAGCAGTCGCGGGAATATGAACACTGAAGCTTTCTTT.

The V call is TRBV5-1, the J call TRBJ1-1; tentative D call: TRBD1 (6 bases). V was pared by 0 bases and J by 4 bases, with 7 bases between. CDR3 length: 13 amino acids. Germline V gene sequence: CDR1 SGHRS, CDR2 YFSETQ. The CDR3 DNA reads as TGCGCCAGCAGCTTGGTACAGGGCACTGAAGCTTTCTTT. It codes for CASSLVQGTEAFF.

The chain couples TRBV19 to TRBJ1-2, with 8 bases aligning to TRBD1. CDR1 is LNHDA, CDR2 SQIVND, per germline (reference sequence). V shed 3 bases and J 4 bases; nucleotides not matched to a gene: 4. This CDR3 comprises 14 residues. The CDR3 bases are TGTGCCAGTAGTATCGACAGGGGAGTCTATGGCTACACCTTC. Protein product: CASSIDRGVYGYTF.

This chain links TRBV27 with TRBJ1-3, with TRBD1 as a possible D gene (6 bases). The CDR3 covers 14 residues. The V and J ends lost 3 bases and 8 bases respectively, with 14 bases between them. Germline CDR1 MNHEY, CDR2 SMNVEV (reference sequence). The CDR3 protein is CASSLSQGKDTIYF. CDR3 sequence (DNA): TGTGCCAGCAGTTTGAGTCAGGGGAAGGACACCATATATTTT.

The rearrangement links TRBV7-9 to TRBJ2-1; TRBD1 might be the D (5 bases). The CDR3 has 15 amino acids. The V and J ends lost 3 bases and 8 bases respectively, with 17 bases between them. The germline V gene encodes CDR1 SEHNR and CDR2 FQNEAQ (reference sequence). The CDR3 coding sequence is TGTGCCAGCAGCTTGGGGCAGGGTAACGTCCATGAGCAGTTCTTC. The encoded protein is CASSLGQGNVHEQFF.

This rearrangement joins TRBV5-1 to TRBJ1-2; perhaps TRBD1 as D (5 bases). The germline CDR1 and CDR2 sequences are SGHRS and YFSETQ. The CDR3 has 18 residues. The V gene lost 1 base and the J gene lost 4 bases, with 23 bases spanning the gap. The CDR3 sequence is CASSLHPRATGESYGYTF. The CDR3 nucleotides read TGCGCCAGCAGCTTGCATCCCCGGGCAACAGGCGAGAGCTATGGCTACACCTTC.

CDR3 sequence: CASSPSSNQPQHF. The CDR3 coding sequence is TGTGCCAGCAGCCCCAGTAGCAATCAGCCCCAGCATTTT. The chain couples TRBV5-8 to TRBJ1-5; D gene unclear. This CDR3 spans 13 amino acids. V dropped 4 bases and J dropped 0 bases, with 5 bases sitting between them. CDR1 and CDR2 from the germline V gene are SGHTS and YDEGEE.

This chain connects TRBV7-9 to TRBJ2-5; D not resolved. From germline, CDR1 is SEHNR and CDR2 FQNEAQ (reference sequence). The CDR3 contains 11 residues. Deletions cut 3 bases from V and 4 bases from J, with 3 bases between. CDR3 in DNA: TGTGCCAGCAGCTTCGGAGAGACCCAGTACTTC. The encoded protein is CASSFGETQYF.

The rearrangement links TRBV19 to TRBJ1-2; D is possibly TRBD1 (5 bases). Trimming removed 9 bases from V and 0 bases from J, with 17 bases in between. Germline CDR1 LNHDA, CDR2 SQIVND (reference sequence). This CDR3 comprises 15 residues. CDR3 sequence reads: CASKNQGLPNYGYTF. Written as DNA, the CDR3 is TGTGCCAGCAAAAACCAGGGTCTTCCTAACTATGGCTACACCTTC. Looking up the rest from reference TRBV19 and TRBJ1-2 gives the full variable domain: DGGITQSPKYLFRKEGQNVTLSCEQNLNHDAMYWYRQDPGQGLRLIYYSQIVNDFQKGDIAEGYSVSREKKESFPLTVTSAQKNPTAFYLCASKNQGLPNYGYTFGSGTRLTVV.

This clone showed up just once. V usage is TRBV19 and J usage is TRBJ1-5; TRBD1 agrees at 9 bases. The CDR3 covers 15 residues. Germline V gene data show CDR1 as LNHDA and CDR2 as SQIVND (reference sequence). J lost 9 bases, V lost 6 bases, and 12 bases had no gene match. CDR3 in amino acids: CASSYEATGGMPQHF. The DNA of the CDR3 is TGTGCCAGTAGCTATGAGGCTACAGGGGGCATGCCCCAGCATTTT.

The chain carries TRBV5-6 and TRBJ2-2; no clear D gene. This CDR3 contains 13 residues. Germline CDR1 is SGHDT and CDR2 is YYEEEE. Trimming stripped 5 bases from V and 5 bases from J, with 10 bases between. The CDR3 DNA sequence: TGTGCCAGCAGGGGTAGGAGAACCGGGGAGCTGTTTTTT. Its protein is CASRGRRTGELFF.

The chain couples TRBV6-5 to TRBJ2-7; 9 nucleotides align to TRBD1. The ends lost 6 bases at V and 0 bases at J; junction bases unmatched: 6. This CDR3 contains 15 residues. Germline lookup yields CDR1 MNHEY and CDR2 SVGAGI. The CDR3 nucleotides are TGTGCCAGCAGCGCCGGGACAGGGTCCTCCTACGAGCAGTACTTC. This translates into CASSAGTGSSYEQYF.

The chain has TRBV2 and TRBJ2-5; D might be TRBD2 (6 bases). CDR3 length: 14 amino acids. From germline, CDR1 is SNHLY and CDR2 FYNNEI. V was shortened by 3 bases and J by 3 bases, with 11 bases between the two germline ends. This CDR3 is CASSDRELEETQYF. CDR3 nucleotides: TGTGCCAGCAGTGATCGGGAGCTGGAAGAGACCCAGTACTTC.

V and J are TRBV10-3 and TRBJ1-4, with D tentatively TRBD1 (6 bases). Germline CDR1 is ENHRY and CDR2 is SYGVKD. The CDR3 extends over 12 amino acids. V gave up 8 bases and J gave up 3 bases, with 7 bases separating them. As DNA, the CDR3 is TGTGCCATCCAGGGGTCTAATGAAAAACTGTTTTTT. Translation: CAIQGSNEKLFF.